This TCR beta chain was profiled in a study of T cells in localized non-small cell lung cancer. TCRdb's copy holds only in-frame clones and misses some; the assay was immunoSEQ multiplex PCR. The sample shows 70,000 or so clones, 70% to 85% of them seen only once. The germline V and J ends were trimmed by 7 bases and 7 bases, with 19 bases remaining between them. This CDR3 spans 14 amino acids. Germline V lookup: CDR1 SGHNT, CDR2 YENEEA. In regard to this clone: The target antigen is unknown.

Study findings and constraints: A single tumor region was sequenced, leaving heterogeneity possible. A median of around 57 clones ranked among the top 100 in tumor appeared in adjacent lung.

The TCR comes from a female donor at least 60 years old with stage I lung adenocarcinoma. Sequences were derived from peripheral blood, sampled before any cancer treatment. V and J are TRBV11-3 and TRBJ1-2; tentatively, D is TRBD1 (5 bases). CDR3 protein: CASTRDRGDGGYTF. The CDR3 bases are TGTGCCAGCACCCGGGACCGCGGGGACGGTGGCTACACCTTC.